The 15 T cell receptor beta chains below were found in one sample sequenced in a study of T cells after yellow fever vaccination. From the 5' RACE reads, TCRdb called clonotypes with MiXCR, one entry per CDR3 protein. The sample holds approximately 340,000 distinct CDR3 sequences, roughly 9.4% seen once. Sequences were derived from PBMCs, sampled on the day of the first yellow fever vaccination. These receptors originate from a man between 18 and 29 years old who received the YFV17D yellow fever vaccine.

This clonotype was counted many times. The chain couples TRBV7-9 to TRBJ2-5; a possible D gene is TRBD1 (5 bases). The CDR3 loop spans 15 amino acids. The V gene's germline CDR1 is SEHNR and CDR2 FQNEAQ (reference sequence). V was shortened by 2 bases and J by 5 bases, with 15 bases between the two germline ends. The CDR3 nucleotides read TGTGCCAGCAGCTTAATTGGCAGGGTGGAGGAGACCCAGTACTTC. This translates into CASSLIGRVEETQYF.

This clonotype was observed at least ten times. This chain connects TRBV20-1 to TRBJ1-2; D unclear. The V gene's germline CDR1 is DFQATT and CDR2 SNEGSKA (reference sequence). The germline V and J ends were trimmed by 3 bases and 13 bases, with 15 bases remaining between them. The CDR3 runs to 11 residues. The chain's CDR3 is CSARPGVYGTF. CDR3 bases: TGCAGTGCTAGGCCGGGAGTTTATGGCACCTTC.

The CDR3 spells CASSLESNTEAFF. The DNA for the CDR3 is TGTGCCAGCAGCTTAGAATCGAACACTGAAGCTTTCTTT. The gene calls are TRBV11-2 and TRBJ1-1; D is undetermined. V dropped 0 bases and J dropped 1 base, with 3 bases sitting between them. The CDR3 loop spans 13 amino acids. CDR1 and CDR2 from the germline V gene are SGHAT and FQNNGV.

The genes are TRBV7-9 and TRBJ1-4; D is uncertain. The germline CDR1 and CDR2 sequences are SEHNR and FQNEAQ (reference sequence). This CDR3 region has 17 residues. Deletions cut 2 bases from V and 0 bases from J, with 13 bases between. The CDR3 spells CASSLNQASTTNEKLFF. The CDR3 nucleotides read TGTGCCAGCAGCTTAAACCAGGCCAGTACAACTAATGAAAAACTGTTTTTT.

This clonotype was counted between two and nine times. CDR3 amino acids: CASRGGTYLPYEQYV. Written as DNA, the CDR3 is TGTGCCAGCAGGGGAGGGACATACTTACCCTACGAGCAGTACGTC. The chain uses TRBV6-2 or TRBV6-3 and TRBJ2-7; the D gene is possibly TRBD2 (7 bases). CDR1 MNHEY and CDR2 SVGEGT come from the germline V gene. The CDR3 has 15 residues. The V end lost 6 bases, the J end lost 2 bases, and 17 bases lay between the germline ends.

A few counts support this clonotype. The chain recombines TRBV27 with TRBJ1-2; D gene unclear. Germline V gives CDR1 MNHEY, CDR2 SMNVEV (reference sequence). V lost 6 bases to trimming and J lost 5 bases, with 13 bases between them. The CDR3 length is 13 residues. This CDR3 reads CASSHRDTYGYTF. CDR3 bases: TGTGCCAGCAGCCATCGGGATACTTATGGCTACACCTTC.

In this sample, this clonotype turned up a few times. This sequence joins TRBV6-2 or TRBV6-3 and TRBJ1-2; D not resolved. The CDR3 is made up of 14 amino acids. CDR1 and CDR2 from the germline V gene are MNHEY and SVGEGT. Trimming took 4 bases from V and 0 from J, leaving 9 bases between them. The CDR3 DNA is TGTGCCAGCAGTTTCGGGTTAACTAACTATGGCTACACCTTC. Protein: CASSFGLTNYGYTF.

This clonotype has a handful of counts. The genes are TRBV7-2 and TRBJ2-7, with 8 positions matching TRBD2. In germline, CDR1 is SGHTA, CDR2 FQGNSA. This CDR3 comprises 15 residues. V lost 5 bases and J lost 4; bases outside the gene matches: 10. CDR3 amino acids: CASSPTPSGGYEQYF. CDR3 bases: TGTGCCAGCAGCCCAACCCCGTCGGGGGGGTACGAGCAGTACTTC.

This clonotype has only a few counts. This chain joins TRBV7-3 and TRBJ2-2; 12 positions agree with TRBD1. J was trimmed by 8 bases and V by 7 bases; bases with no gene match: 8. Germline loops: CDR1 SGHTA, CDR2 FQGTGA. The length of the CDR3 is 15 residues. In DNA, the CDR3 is TGTGCCAGCACCAAGGGACAGGGGGCGTCTGGGGAGCTGTTTTTT. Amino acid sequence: CASTKGQGASGELFF.

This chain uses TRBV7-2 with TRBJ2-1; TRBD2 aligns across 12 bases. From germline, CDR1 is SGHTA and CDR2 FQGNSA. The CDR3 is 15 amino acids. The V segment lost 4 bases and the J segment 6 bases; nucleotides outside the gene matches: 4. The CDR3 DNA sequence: TGTGCCAGCAGCTCTAGCGGGGGGGTGCTCAATGAGCAGTTCTTC. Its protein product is CASSSSGGVLNEQFF.

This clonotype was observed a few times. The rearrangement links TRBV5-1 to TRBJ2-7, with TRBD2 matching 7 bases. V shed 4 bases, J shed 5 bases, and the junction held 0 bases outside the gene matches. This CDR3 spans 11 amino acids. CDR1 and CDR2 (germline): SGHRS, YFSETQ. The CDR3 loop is CASSREDEQYF. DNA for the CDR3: TGCGCCAGCAGCCGGGAGGACGAGCAGTACTTC.

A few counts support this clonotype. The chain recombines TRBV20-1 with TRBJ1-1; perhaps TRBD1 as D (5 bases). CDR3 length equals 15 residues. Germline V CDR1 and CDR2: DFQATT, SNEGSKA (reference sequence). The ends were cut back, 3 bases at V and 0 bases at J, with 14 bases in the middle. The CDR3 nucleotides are TGCAGTGCTAGTAGGGCAGGGACGCTGAACACTGAAGCTTTCTTT. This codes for CSASRAGTLNTEAFF.

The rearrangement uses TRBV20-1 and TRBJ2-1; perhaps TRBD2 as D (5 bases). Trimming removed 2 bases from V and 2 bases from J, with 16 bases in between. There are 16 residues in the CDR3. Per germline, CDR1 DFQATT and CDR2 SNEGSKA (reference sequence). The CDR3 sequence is CSARRPGVQTYNEQFF. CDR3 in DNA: TGCAGTGCTAGACGGCCCGGGGTCCAAACCTACAATGAGCAGTTCTTC.

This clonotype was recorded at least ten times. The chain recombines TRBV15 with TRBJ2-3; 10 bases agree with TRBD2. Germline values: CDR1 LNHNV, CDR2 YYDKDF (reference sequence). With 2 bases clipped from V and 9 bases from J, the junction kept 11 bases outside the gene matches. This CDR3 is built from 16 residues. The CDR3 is CATSRLGTSVGRTQYF. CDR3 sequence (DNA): TGTGCCACCAGCAGACTTGGGACTAGCGTCGGGAGGACGCAGTATTTT.

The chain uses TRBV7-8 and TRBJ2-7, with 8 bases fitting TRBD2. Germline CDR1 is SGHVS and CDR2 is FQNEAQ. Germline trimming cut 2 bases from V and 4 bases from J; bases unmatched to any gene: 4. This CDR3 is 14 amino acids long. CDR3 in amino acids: CASSLSTSGYEQYV. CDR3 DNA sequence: TGTGCCAGCAGCTTAAGTACTAGCGGTTACGAGCAGTACGTC.